A single sample gave rise to the 22 T cell receptor beta chains below, sequenced in a study of CD8+CD57+ T cells in acquired aplastic anemia. TCR beta VDJ and CDR3 profiles were obtained from a genomic DNA template. Each CDR3 protein gets one entry after TCRdb re-called the reads with MiXCR. This table holds 150,000 to 200,000 distinct CDR3 sequences, about half found once. Patients chosen for sequencing had CD8+CD57+ cells that had expanded, as shown by flow cytometry. Sequenced input: sorted CD4+, CD8+, or CD8+CD57+ T cells (not recorded which) from PBMCs. The receptors derive from a human donor with aplastic anemia.

This chain's CDR3 is CATSTPSGGSTDTQYF. The CDR3 DNA follows: TGTGCCACCAGTACCCCTAGCGGGGGTAGCACAGATACGCAGTATTTT. The chain has TRBV24-1 and TRBJ2-3, with TRBD2 identical over 10 bases. Germline V gene data show CDR1 as KGHDR and CDR2 as SFDVKD. The junction had 5 bases not matched to a gene; V was cut back by 6 bases and J by 0 bases. This CDR3 region has 16 residues.

The rearrangement uses TRBV5-1 and TRBJ2-5; D is possibly TRBD1 or TRBD2 (6 bases each). This CDR3 region has 15 residues. V was trimmed by 4 bases and J by 3 bases, leaving 16 bases between them. Germline assignment: CDR1 SGHRS and CDR2 YFSETQ. The CDR3 region has the DNA TGCGCCAGCAGCCCCTGGAGGGGGAAGAAAGAGACCCAGTACTTC. This encodes CASSPWRGKKETQYF.

The CDR3, as DNA: TGTGCCAGCAGTTTCCGGGGGGTGATGGCCCAGTACTTC. This encodes CASSFRGVMAQYF. This chain uses TRBV12-3 or TRBV12-4 with TRBJ2-5, with 7 bases identical to TRBD2. The CDR3 runs to 13 residues. Germline trimming cut 3 bases from V and 9 bases from J; bases unmatched to any gene: 7.

The genes are TRBV14 and TRBJ2-3; unclear D gene. The CDR3 is 15 amino acids. Germline V lookup: CDR1 SGHDN, CDR2 FVKESK. V was clipped by 5 bases and J by 4 bases, with 16 bases between them. Written as DNA, the CDR3 is TGTGCCAGCAGCGTACCCCCAAATCAGCCAGATACGCAGTATTTT. Protein sequence: CASSVPPNQPDTQYF.

This clonotype showed up many times. The chain is built from TRBV28 and TRBJ2-7; D unclear. The CDR3 is 16 residues long. Trimming took 4 bases from V and 0 from J, leaving 16 bases between them. Germline CDR1 MDHEN, CDR2 SYDVKM. The CDR3: CASSSLLQLHSYEQYF. The CDR3 DNA reads TGTGCCAGCAGTTCCCTACTGCAGTTACACTCCTACGAGCAGTACTTC.

This clonotype appeared a few times. A much larger clone lies one base from this, so it may be a read error. The V gene is TRBV5-4, the J gene TRBJ1-1; TRBD1 agrees at 7 bases. Trimming took 7 bases from V and 1 from J; bases not matched to a gene: 7. Germline V CDR1 and CDR2: SGHNT, YYREEE (reference sequence). The CDR3 runs to 14 residues. The CDR3 loop is CASGWGQSNTEAFF. The CDR3 region has the DNA TGTGCCAGCGGCTGGGGACAGTCGAACACTGAAGCTTTCTTT.

CDR3 DNA: TGTGCCAGCAGCTCGGGACTGTTCTCCTACGAGCAGTACTTC. Translation: CASSSGLFSYEQYF. The chain links TRBV7-2 to TRBJ2-7; possible D gene TRBD2, 6 bases. Germline CDR1 reads SGHTA; CDR2 reads FQGNSA. The V and J ends lost 4 bases and 0 bases respectively, with 10 bases between them. The length of the CDR3 is 14 residues.

This chain connects TRBV20-1 to TRBJ2-7; 9 bases fit TRBD1. From germline, CDR1 is DFQATT and CDR2 SNEGSKA (reference sequence). V was clipped by 7 bases and J by 2 bases; unmatched bases: 9. The CDR3 contains 14 residues. CDR3 DNA sequence: TGCAGTGTTTTCCGGGACAGGGAGACCTACGAGCAGTACTTC. It specifies CSVFRDRETYEQYF.

The chain links TRBV24-1 to TRBJ2-2; 8 bases map to TRBD2. The V and J ends lost 8 bases and 7 bases, in that order; junction bases with no gene match: 8. Per the germline V gene, CDR1 is KGHDR and CDR2 is SFDVKD. The CDR3 sequence is 14 residues long. CDR3 loop: CATKGGGQDGELFF. As DNA, the CDR3 is TGTGCCACCAAGGGCGGGGGGCAGGACGGGGAGCTGTTTTTT.

This clonotype was seen ten or more times. The chain uses TRBV3-1 and TRBJ2-5; D is possibly TRBD2 (5 bases). The CDR3 runs to 12 residues. Germline values: CDR1 LGHDT, CDR2 YNNKEL (reference sequence). V shed 2 bases and J shed 6 bases, with 7 bases lying between them. In DNA, the CDR3 is TGTGCCAGCAGCCAACGCGGGCAGACCCAGTACTTC. Protein product: CASSQRGQTQYF.

This clonotype was counted at least ten times. This rearrangement joins TRBV7-2 to TRBJ2-6; tentative D call: TRBD2 (6 bases). Germline CDR1 is SGHTA and CDR2 is FQGNSA. The CDR3 is 18 residues long. With 1 base removed from V and 4 bases from J, the gap between germline ends came to 17 bases. This chain's CDR3 is CASSLGPGVFRGANVLTF. The CDR3 DNA follows: TGTGCCAGCAGCTTAGGGCCGGGGGTGTTCCGCGGGGCCAACGTCCTGACTTTC.

The chain recombines TRBV20-1 with TRBJ2-1; 7 nucleotides agree with TRBD1. The CDR3 length is 13 residues. The V gene's germline CDR1 is DFQATT and CDR2 SNEGSKA (reference sequence). V shed 3 bases and J 8 bases; nucleotides not matched to a gene: 7. The CDR3 sequence: CSARMDRSHEQFF. The CDR3 region has the DNA TGCAGTGCTAGGATGGACAGGAGCCATGAGCAGTTCTTC.

J is TRBJ1-6 and V is TRBV2; 11 nucleotides align to TRBD1. Trimming cost V 6 bases and J 9 bases; bases outside gene matches: 7. This CDR3 contains 15 residues. Germline V gene lookup returns CDR1 SNHLY and CDR2 FYNNEI. CDR3 in amino acids: CASSLGTGGRSPLHF. CDR3 DNA sequence: TGTGCCAGCAGCCTCGGGACAGGGGGTCGTTCACCCCTCCACTTT.

The V gene is TRBV24-1, the J gene TRBJ1-4, with 10 bases lining up with TRBD1. This CDR3 region has 16 residues. Germline CDR1 and CDR2: KGHDR and SFDVKD. The V segment lost 9 bases and the J segment 4 bases; nucleotides outside the gene matches: 10. Here the CDR3 DNA reads TGTGCCACCGGTGCCACCGGGACAGGGGTTAATGAAAAACTGTTTTTT. Translated, it gives CATGATGTGVNEKLFF.

This clonotype was observed at least ten times. This chain joins TRBV5-1 and TRBJ2-4; 11 nucleotides line up with TRBD1. V was pared by 4 bases and J by 9 bases, with 6 bases of the junction left unmatched. Germline lookup yields CDR1 SGHRS and CDR2 YFSETQ. The CDR3 loop spans 14 amino acids. CDR3 residues: CASSSGQGAAIQYF. For the CDR3, the DNA is TGCGCCAGCAGCAGCGGACAGGGGGCTGCCATTCAGTACTTC. Based on the CDR3 plus reference TRBV5-1 and TRBJ2-4, the full variable domain is KAGVTQTPRYLIKTRGQQVTLSCSPISGHRSVSWYQQTPGQGLQFLFEYFSETQRNKGNFPGRFSGRQFSNSRSEMNVSTLELGDSALYLCASSSGQGAAIQYFGAGTRLSVL.

This chain joins TRBV29-1 and TRBJ2-1; D gene unclear. The V and J ends lost 1 base and 9 bases respectively, with 7 bases between them. Germline-derived CDR1 and CDR2 are SQVTM and ANQGSEA. This CDR3 is 11 amino acids long. The CDR3 coding sequence is TGCAGCGTTGAAGGGGTTCCTGAGCAGTTCTTC. Its translation: CSVEGVPEQFF.

The genes are TRBV7-9 and TRBJ2-5; D unclear. CDR1 is SEHNR and CDR2 is FQNEAQ in the germline V gene (reference sequence). This CDR3 contains 13 residues. Trimming took off 3 bases at V and 0 bases at J, with 5 bases between the two ends. CDR3 sequence: CASSFRDQETQYF. Here the CDR3 DNA reads TGTGCCAGCAGCTTCCGGGACCAAGAGACCCAGTACTTC.

This clonotype was detected many times. The chain couples TRBV28 to TRBJ2-7; D ambiguous. Deletions cut 4 bases from V and 4 bases from J, with 5 bases between. The V gene's germline CDR1 is MDHEN and CDR2 SYDVKM. The CDR3 length is 11 residues. CDR3 bases: TGTGCCAGCAGTTGGGATTACGAGCAGTACTTC. It yields the protein CASSWDYEQYF.

This clonotype occurred once. The chain employs TRBV5-5 and TRBJ2-3; D unclear. This CDR3 spans 15 amino acids. Per germline, CDR1 SGHKS and CDR2 YYEKEE (reference sequence). V was cut by 5 bases and J by 4 bases, with 17 bases left in between. The CDR3 DNA sequence: TGTGCCAGCAGGCGACAAACATCTGGCGCAGATACGCAGTATTTT. This encodes CASRRQTSGADTQYF.

The CDR3 is CASSGTVNNEQFF. CDR3 coding DNA: TGTGCCAGTAGTGGGACAGTCAACAATGAGCAGTTCTTC. V gene TRBV7-2 combines with J gene TRBJ2-1, with 7 bases aligning to TRBD1. Germline trimming cut 9 bases from V and 5 bases from J; bases unmatched to any gene: 7. Germline assignment: CDR1 SGHTA and CDR2 FQGNSA. The CDR3 sequence is 13 residues long.

The count of this clonotype is one. The chain combines TRBV5-1 with TRBJ2-3; 7 nucleotides agree with TRBD1. Germline lookup yields CDR1 SGHRS and CDR2 YFSETQ. Trimming removed 0 bases from V and 2 bases from J; junction bases left unmatched: 6. The CDR3 spans 16 residues. CDR3 in amino acids: CASSLGGRGYTDTQYF. The CDR3 nucleotides read TGCGCCAGCAGCTTGGGGGGCAGGGGGTACACAGATACGCAGTATTTT.

The rearrangement uses TRBV19 and TRBJ1-1; 12 bases line up with TRBD1. The CDR3 totals 14 residues. V was pared by 1 base and J by 6 bases, with 0 bases of the junction left unmatched. CDR1 and CDR2 (germline): LNHDA, SQIVND (reference sequence). CDR3 sequence: CASSIGDRGPEAFF. The CDR3 DNA is TGTGCCAGTAGTATAGGGGACAGGGGGCCTGAAGCTTTCTTT.